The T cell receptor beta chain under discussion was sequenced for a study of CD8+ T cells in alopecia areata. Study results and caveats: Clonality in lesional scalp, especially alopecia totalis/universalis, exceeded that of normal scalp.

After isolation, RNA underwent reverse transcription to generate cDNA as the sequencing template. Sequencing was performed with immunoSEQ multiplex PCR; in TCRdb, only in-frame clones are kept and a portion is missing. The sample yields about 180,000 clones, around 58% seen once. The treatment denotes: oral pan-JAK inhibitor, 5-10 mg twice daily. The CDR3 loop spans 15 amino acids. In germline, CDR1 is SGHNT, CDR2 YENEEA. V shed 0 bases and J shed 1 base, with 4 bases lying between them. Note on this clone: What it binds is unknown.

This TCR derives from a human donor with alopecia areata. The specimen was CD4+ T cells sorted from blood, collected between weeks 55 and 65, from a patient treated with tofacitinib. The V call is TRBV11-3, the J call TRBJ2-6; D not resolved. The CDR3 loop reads CASSLEGSGANVLTF. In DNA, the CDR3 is TGTGCCAGCAGCTTAGAGGGGTCTGGGGCCAACGTCCTGACTTTC.